The next 18 T cell receptor beta chains were all read from a single sample in a study of T cells after yellow fever vaccination. MiXCR was run by TCRdb on the 5' RACE reads, yielding one entry per CDR3 protein. The sample has about 210,000 distinct CDR3 sequences; 3.2% are singletons. Sequences were derived from CD4+ T cells sorted from PBMCs, sampled 10 days after the yellow fever booster vaccination. Receptors were obtained from a man aged 18 to 30 who received the YFV17D yellow fever vaccine.

Only a few counts were recorded for this clonotype. V gene TRBV12-3 or TRBV12-4 combines with J gene TRBJ1-6; tentative D call: TRBD1 (5 bases). This CDR3 contains 12 residues. Trimming took off 6 bases at V and 11 bases at J, with 11 bases between the two ends. This CDR3 reads CASRPTGAPLHF. CDR3 DNA: TGTGCCAGCAGACCAACAGGCGCACCCCTCCACTTT.

This clonotype was counted a few times. The chain carries TRBV4-2 and TRBJ1-5; a weak D match, TRBD1 (5 bases). The CDR3 totals 14 residues. Trimming took 4 bases from V and 9 from J, leaving 16 bases between them. Germline V gene lookup returns CDR1 LGHNA and CDR2 YNFKEQ. In DNA form, the CDR3 reads TGTGCCAGCAGCCCGAGACAGCTCGGCAGGCCCCAGCATTTT. Amino acid sequence: CASSPRQLGRPQHF.

In its sample, this clonotype was seen many times. The chain couples TRBV5-6 to TRBJ2-7; TRBD2 aligns across 10 bases. The trim removed 8 bases at V and 0 bases at J, leaving 8 bases unmatched. This CDR3 is 15 amino acids long. CDR1 SGHDT and CDR2 YYEEEE come from the germline V gene. CDR3: CASSAGLAISYEQYV. CDR3 sequence (DNA): TGTGCCAGTTCGGCGGGACTAGCGATCTCCTACGAGCAGTACGTC.

The V and J genes are TRBV9 and TRBJ2-5; TRBD1 is a possible D gene (5 bases). Between the trimmed V and J ends, which lost 0 bases and 2 bases, there was a span of 8 bases. This CDR3 spans 14 amino acids. CDR1 is SGDLS and CDR2 is YYNGEE in the germline V gene. The CDR3 nucleotides read TGTGCCAGCAGCGTAGGTTACAGGCAAGAGACCCAGTACTTC. It is translated as CASSVGYRQETQYF.

This clonotype was observed many times. V gene TRBV6-5 combines with J gene TRBJ1-2; 7 nucleotides line up with TRBD1. CDR1 MNHEY and CDR2 SVGAGI come from the germline V gene. The CDR3 extends over 16 amino acids. J lost 4 bases, V lost 4 bases, and 12 bases had no gene match. This CDR3 reads CASSSDRENFRYGYTF. CDR3 nucleotides: TGTGCCAGCAGTTCCGACAGGGAGAATTTCCGCTATGGCTACACCTTC.

This clonotype was counted between two and nine times. The chain links TRBV12-3 or TRBV12-4 to TRBJ2-6; D gene ambiguous. Between the trimmed V and J ends, which lost 7 bases and 2 bases, there was a span of 6 bases. This CDR3 region has 13 residues. Here the CDR3 DNA reads TGTGCCAGCACTGAGGCTGGGGCCAACGTCCTGACTTTC. Its protein is CASTEAGANVLTF.

The chain links TRBV5-6 to TRBJ1-1; D is unresolved. The CDR3 sequence is 13 residues long. Germline V CDR1 and CDR2: SGHDT, YYEEEE. Trimming took off 3 bases at V and 1 base at J, with 7 bases between the two ends. The CDR3 is CASSSWWNTEAFF. The CDR3 DNA reads TGTGCCAGCAGCTCCTGGTGGAACACTGAAGCTTTCTTT.

This clonotype was found many times. The rearrangement joins TRBV3-1 to TRBJ1-1; D gene unclear. Germline lookup yields CDR1 LGHDT and CDR2 YNNKEL (reference sequence). The CDR3 has 13 residues. Trimming took off 3 bases at V and 5 bases at J, with 10 bases between the two ends. The CDR3 DNA reads as TGTGCCAGCAGCCAGGTCCAGAAAACTGAAGCTTTCTTT. It translates to CASSQVQKTEAFF.

This clonotype was seen only a few times. The genes are TRBV5-1 and TRBJ2-2; 9 bases are shared with TRBD1. The CDR3 contains 15 residues. Germline loops: CDR1 SGHRS, CDR2 YFSETQ. J gave up 3 bases and V 2 bases, and 2 bases lay outside the gene matches. Here the CDR3 DNA reads TGCGCCAGCAGCTTTACAGGGGGCGACACCGGGGAGCTGTTTTTT. It specifies CASSFTGGDTGELFF. Drawing the rest from reference TRBV5-1 and TRBJ2-2, the complete variable domain is KAGVTQTPRYLIKTRGQQVTLSCSPISGHRSVSWYQQTPGQGLQFLFEYFSETQRNKGNFPGRFSGRQFSNSRSEMNVSTLELGDSALYLCASSFTGGDTGELFFGEGSRLTVL.

This clonotype was found a few times. The chain employs TRBV4-2 and TRBJ2-7; tentative D call: TRBD2 (5 bases). CDR3 length: 16 amino acids. The V and J ends lost 2 bases and 5 bases respectively, with 19 bases between them. CDR1 is LGHNA and CDR2 is YNFKEQ in the germline V gene. CDR3 in amino acids: CASSQIKAREADEQYF. In DNA form, the CDR3 reads TGTGCCAGCAGCCAAATTAAGGCACGGGAAGCGGACGAGCAGTACTTC.

This clonotype came up many times. CDR3 coding DNA: TGTGCCAGCAGCCAGGGACTAGCGGGTCGCCCCTTCCAAGAGACCCAGTACTTC. Translating it yields CASSQGLAGRPFQETQYF. The chain recombines TRBV7-2 with TRBJ2-5, with 12 bases matching TRBD2. V trimming: 5 bases; J trimming: 1 base; junction bases outside the gene matches: 11. The CDR3 loop spans 18 amino acids. The V gene's germline CDR1 is SGHTA and CDR2 FQGNSA.

This clonotype was seen repeatedly, ten times or more. This rearrangement joins TRBV5-1 to TRBJ2-5; TRBD1 or TRBD2 may be the D gene (5 bases each). Trimming took off 4 bases at V and 5 bases at J, with 15 bases between the two ends. CDR1 is SGHRS and CDR2 is YFSETQ in the germline V gene. The CDR3 has 14 amino acids. In nucleotides, the CDR3 is TGCGCCAGCAGCGCCTCGGGACCCCCGGAGACCCAGTACTTC. Encoded protein: CASSASGPPETQYF.

CDR3 protein: CASSSSVQLNTEAFF. The CDR3 nucleotides read TGTGCCAGCAGTTCCTCGGTACAGCTGAACACTGAAGCTTTCTTT. The chain combines TRBV7-6 with TRBJ1-1; D gene ambiguous. Germline V gene sequence: CDR1 SGHVS, CDR2 FNYEAQ. The CDR3 is made up of 15 amino acids. Trimming took 6 bases from V and 0 from J, leaving 14 bases between them.

This clonotype was seen at least ten times. This chain joins TRBV7-2 and TRBJ2-3; 9 positions match TRBD2. CDR3 length: 16 amino acids. Germline V gene sequence: CDR1 SGHTA, CDR2 FQGNSA. The V segment lost 5 bases and the J segment 5 bases; nucleotides outside the gene matches: 11. The DNA for the CDR3 is TGTGCCAGCAGCCCAGGGTGGCGGGGGGGAGGAGATACGCAGTATTTT. The encoded protein is CASSPGWRGGGDTQYF.

This clonotype was found many times. The chain links TRBV7-9 to TRBJ1-6, with D hard to call. The CDR3 covers 14 residues. The germline V gene has CDR1 SEHNR and CDR2 FQNEAQ (reference sequence). Trimming left V 4 bases short and J 4 bases short, with 8 bases between. Here the CDR3 reads CASSSGSYNSPLHF. The CDR3 DNA sequence: TGTGCCAGCAGCTCCGGGAGTTATAATTCACCCCTCCACTTT.

This clonotype was observed at least ten times. The chain recombines TRBV10-3 with TRBJ2-7; 7 nucleotides match TRBD1. Germline values: CDR1 ENHRY, CDR2 SYGVKD. V shed 6 bases, J shed 6 bases, and the junction held 11 bases outside the gene matches. This CDR3 region has 14 residues. CDR3 loop: CAISRSTGSGEQYV. Written as DNA, the CDR3 is TGTGCCATCAGCCGCTCGACAGGGTCAGGCGAGCAGTACGTC.

This clonotype was counted ten times or more. This chain joins TRBV20-1 and TRBJ1-2; TRBD1 agrees at 8 bases. The CDR3 sequence is 13 residues long. The germline CDR1 and CDR2 sequences are DFQATT and SNEGSKA (reference sequence). Germline trimming cut 6 bases from V and 4 bases from J; bases unmatched to any gene: 7. The CDR3 is CSALNRGGYGYTF. The CDR3 DNA reads TGCAGTGCCCTCAACAGGGGGGGCTATGGCTACACCTTC.

This clonotype was seen repeatedly, ten times or more. V usage is TRBV24-1 and J usage is TRBJ2-5; 8 bases line up with TRBD2. V trimming: 0 bases; J trimming: 4 bases; junction bases outside the gene matches: 9. CDR3 size: 17 residues. Germline V gene data show CDR1 as KGHDR and CDR2 as SFDVKD. The CDR3 nucleotides read TGTGCCACCAGTGATTTGCGCGGCGGGGGGCCGGGAGAGACCCAGTACTTC. Protein product: CATSDLRGGGPGETQYF.